This T cell receptor (beta chain) was identified in a study of blood T cells in healthy people across ages (dated by TCRdb to the mid-2010s). For the study in its entirety: In model experiments, template switching captured about one uniquely barcoded TCR beta cDNA molecule for every two T cells. To track age-related changes in TCR beta repertoire diversity, the study relied on deep sequencing normalized with unique cDNA molecular identifiers. Donors were grouped into four age groups: young (average approximately 15 years), middle-aged (approximately 41), aged (62) and long-lived (over 80). Donors of different ages were randomly distributed across sequencing lanes to avoid experimental bias. Two additional independent replicas of 1 million unique cDNA reads from the same blood draw were analyzed for two donors (one aged 18 to 29 and one aged 80 or older). Points the paper makes about the study in general: Because the CMV infection status of the donors was unknown, age-related changes in expanded clonotypes may potentially have been confounded. Total diversity estimates from one million sequenced T cells were considered lower bounds and underestimates. The long-lived group showed more naive CD4+ T cells, fewer expanded clones and increased TCR diversity than the aged group, suggesting age selection. There was a strong correlation between observed TCR beta diversity and the percentage of naive T cells measured by flow cytometry. Observed TCR beta diversity per million T cells fell roughly linearly with age, and a significant reduction was already apparent by age roughly 41. Since profiling was done on bulk unsorted PBMCs, naive and antigen-experienced compartments could not be conclusively compared.

This clonotype appeared a few times. Its antigen specificity is not known. Base qualities are not recorded, but no much larger clone differs from it by a single base. Between the V and J ends, shortened by 3 bases and 2 bases respectively, the junction contains 12 bases. From its cysteine to its phenylalanine, the CDR3 spans 15 amino acids. The sequence is cut down to CDR3 DNA, 45 bases in frame from base 1. CDR1 and CDR2 were assigned from the germline V gene as SGDLS and YYNGEE. Receptors were amplified or captured by 5' RACE. A second roughly 6 to 12 cycle PCR used a sample-barcoded 5' primer and a J-beta primer mix. Each TCR beta cDNA molecule received a unique molecular identifier from a template-switch 5' adaptor carrying 12 random nucleotides. At least 2.5 million CDR3-containing paired-end reads were obtained from each sample. All of the RNA was converted into first-strand cDNA using the Mint cDNA synthesis kit, with a TRBC-specific oligonucleotide serving as the primer. Following uracil-DNA glycosylase treatment, all cDNA underwent a first 18-cycle PCR with the universal primers M1SS and BC2_uni_R. In the paper's pipeline: Each sample was normalized by randomly selecting 1 million high-quality reads, each carrying a distinct molecular identifier. Reads sharing molecular identifiers were discarded rather than binned into consensus sequences. CDR3 identification, clonotype clustering and error correction used MiTCR with a Q25 quality threshold and the strictest error-elimination algorithm. Lower-bound total TCR beta diversity was estimated with a nonparametric unseen species model using Euler transformation. Using fastp trimming at Q25 and MiXCR clonotype assembly, TCRdb reanalyzed the public sequencing data and kept in-frame beta chains. Each record represents a unique CDR3 protein, reported with the most common genes and DNA among its rows. These V and J calls derive from TCRdb rather than the authors' analysis. In this sample the table shows around 1,900,000 distinct CDR3 sequences, around 40% of which occur a single time. The biggest ten clones account for 23% of the sample.

Donors were 39 systemically healthy Caucasian individuals from Russia aged roughly 6 to 95 years. Each donor gave 8.5 to 10 milliliters of peripheral blood, collected into EDTA-treated Vacutainer tubes. Ficoll-Paque density-gradient centrifugation was used to isolate PBMCs, with at least 7 million per sample. Trizol reagent was used to extract total RNA from the PBMCs, yielding at least 6 micrograms per sample. Naive CD45RAhigh/CD27high T cell percentages were measured by flow cytometry on a PBMC aliquot from every donor. Specimen: blood. The TCR was taken from a human donor in good health. In this chain, TRBV9 is recombined with TRBJ2-1; the D region is possibly TRBD1 or TRBD2, each matching across 5 bases. The nucleotide sequence is given as TGTGCCAGCAGCGCCGGGACGGAGACCTACAATGAGCAGTTCTTC. Its coded protein is CASSAGTETYNEQFF.